What follows are 10 T cell receptor beta chains derived from one specimen sequenced in a study of Tregs in tolerant kidney transplant recipients. TCRdb's table, derived via immunoSEQ multiplex PCR, lists solely in-frame clones and lacks some. The listing records 31,000 or so clones. Specimen: CD8+ T cells from blood, collected before the transplant. The receptors come from a human donor who received a combined kidney and bone marrow transplant.

On this clone itself: The sequenced fragment ends 3 residues before the CDR3 boundary, so the rest is inferred from the germline J gene. The genes are TRBV7-2 and TRBJ1-1, with unresolved D. There are 12 residues in the CDR3. V lost 6 bases, J lost 6 bases, and 11 bases lay in between. The V gene's germline CDR1 is SGHTA and CDR2 FQGNSA. The CDR3 DNA, read in part, is TGTGCCAGCAGTCTGAACGGTGCTGAA. It yields the protein CASSLNGAE. The entire CDR3 sequence reads CASSLNGAEAFF.

CDR3 sequence: CASSGGGTDLYEQYF. The DNA read from the CDR3 is TGTGCCAGCAGCGGGGGGGGGACCGATCTCTACGAG. The chain carries TRBV11-2 and TRBJ2-7, with 7 bases identical to TRBD2. The sequence runs out 3 residues before the end of the CDR3; the remainder is reconstructed from the germline J gene. Trimming at V came to 5 bases and at J to 3 bases, leaving 10 bases not matched to a gene. The length of the CDR3 is 15 residues. Germline CDR1 is SGHAT and CDR2 is FQNNGV.

Turning to this clone: The read ends 3 residues before the CDR3 terminus; that terminus is restored from the germline J gene. The genes are TRBV19 and TRBJ1-5; no clear D. The V gene lost 1 base and the J gene lost 0 bases, with 7 bases spanning the gap. Germline-derived CDR1 and CDR2 are LNHDA and SQIVND (reference sequence). This CDR3 is 15 amino acids long. The sequenced CDR3 bases are TGTGCCAGTAGTATAGGACAACTTAGCAATCAGCCC. Residues: CASSIGQLSNQP. The CDR3 in full is CASSIGQLSNQPQHF. Complete variable domain (other parts from reference TRBV19 and TRBJ1-5): DGGITQSPKYLFRKEGQNVTLSCEQNLNHDAMYWYRQDPGQGLRLIYYSQIVNDFQKGDIAEGYSVSREKKESFPLTVTSAQKNPTAFYLCASSIGQLSNQPQHFGDGTRLSIL.

About this clone: The read halts 3 residues ahead of the CDR3 end, with the missing end drawn from the germline J gene. The chain employs TRBV18 and TRBJ2-7, with TRBD1 matching over 7 bases. With V trimmed by 3 bases and J by 3 bases, 2 bases remained unmatched. CDR3 length: 13 amino acids. CDR1 is KGHSH and CDR2 is LQKENI in the germline V gene. Here the CDR3 reads CASSPDRYYEQYF. The sequenced part of the CDR3 DNA is TGTGCCAGCTCACCGGACAGGTACTACGAG. The variable domain in full, with the rest retrieved from reference TRBV18 and TRBJ2-7, is NAGVMQNPRHLVRRRGQEARLRCSPMKGHSHVYWYRQLPEEGLKFMVYLQKENIIDESGMPKERFSAEFPKEGPSILRIQQVVRGDSAAYFCASSPDRYYEQYFGPGTRLTVT.

As regards this clone: The CDR3 goes on 3 residues after the read ends, and that part is filled in from the germline J gene. The chain links TRBV30 to TRBJ2-7, with 7 bases lining up with TRBD1. The trim removed 1 base at V and 0 bases at J, leaving 6 bases unmatched. From germline, CDR1 is GTSNPN and CDR2 SVGIG (reference sequence). This CDR3 region has 15 residues. The DNA read from the CDR3 is TGTGCCTGGAGTGGAGGGACAGAGAGCTCCTACGAG. Translating gives CAWSGGTESSYE. The CDR3 as a whole reads CAWSGGTESSYEQYF.

Details on this clone: Read sequence stops 3 residues before the CDR3 end, and the germline J gene provides the missing end. The genes are TRBV7-8 and TRBJ1-1; the match to TRBD1 covers 8 bases. CDR3 length: 14 amino acids. Germline CDR1 reads SGHVS; CDR2 reads FQNEAQ. The junction had 2 bases not matched to a gene; V was cut back by 3 bases and J by 2 bases. CDR3 in amino acids: CASSLTGANTEAFF. The part of the CDR3 DNA that was read is TGTGCCAGCAGCTTGACAGGGGCAAACACTGAA.

Of note for this clone: The sequence runs out 3 residues before the end of the CDR3; the remainder is reconstructed from the germline J gene. The chain combines TRBV7-3 with TRBJ2-1, with 12 positions matching TRBD2. Germline V lookup: CDR1 SGHTA, CDR2 FQGTGA. CDR3 length: 15 amino acids. J was trimmed by 7 bases and V by 0 bases; bases with no gene match: 1. CDR3 loop: CASSLTLAGGNEQFF. Partial CDR3 DNA: TGTGCCAGCAGCTTAACCCTAGCGGGAGGGAATGAG.

Details on this clone: The DNA ends 3 residues before the CDR3 does, and the rest of the CDR3 is filled in from the germline J gene. J is TRBJ2-1 and V is TRBV7-3; TRBD2 matches 8 bases. Germline assignment: CDR1 SGHTA and CDR2 FQGTGA. The CDR3 runs to 16 residues. J was trimmed by 4 bases and V by 2 bases; bases with no gene match: 7. CDR3 residues: CASSLRGQREYNEQFF. Incomplete CDR3 DNA: TGTGCCAGCAGCTTACGGGGCCAGCGGGAGTACAATGAG.

With regard to this clone: Its ends do not fully match the called genes, so a read error is possible. The CDR3 end is not reached by the read, which stops 3 residues before it; the germline J gene fills it in. The J gene is TRBJ2-3, the V gene TRBV7-7; D uncertain. The CDR3 contains 14 residues. Germline CDR1 is SSHAT and CDR2 is FNYEAQ (reference sequence). The CDR3 loop is CASSLGPRTDTQYF. CDR3 DNA (partial): TGTGCTAGCAGCTTAGGGCCCCGCACAGATACG.

About this clone: Sequencing ends 3 residues short of the CDR3 end; the germline J gene provides the rest. The chain carries TRBV6-2 or TRBV6-3 and TRBJ2-1; 11 nucleotides line up with TRBD2. J lost 9 bases, V lost 0 bases, and 10 bases had no gene match. The CDR3 loop spans 17 amino acids. In germline, CDR1 is MNHEY, CDR2 SVGEGT. CDR3 region: CASSYSRSLAGGGEQFF. CDR3 DNA (partial): TGTGCCAGCAGTTACTCGAGGAGTCTAGCGGGAGGTGGTGAG.